The next 7 T cell receptor beta chains were all read from a single sample in a study of T-cell reconstitution after alpha-beta-depleted transplantation in children. Unique molecular identifiers were used in preparing the TCRbeta library. A single record per CDR3 protein comes from TCRdb applying MiXCR to the PCR reads. The sample holds hundreds of thousands of distinct CDR3 sequences, around 17% seen once. Sequenced material: PBMCs from the stem cell graft donor, taken from the stem cell graft. The receptors come from a human donor who donated a stem cell graft to a child with acute myeloid leukemia.

This clonotype was found many times. The rearrangement joins TRBV5-1 to TRBJ2-7; tentatively, D is TRBD2 (5 bases). The CDR3 is made up of 13 amino acids. CDR1 is SGHRS and CDR2 is YFSETQ in the germline V gene. Deletions cut 0 bases from V and 5 bases from J, with 9 bases between. CDR3 in DNA: TGCGCCAGCAGCTTGGGAGTCGGGGACGAGCAGTACGTC. Protein: CASSLGVGDEQYV.

This clonotype came up many times. The chain combines TRBV20-1 with TRBJ1-2; 7 nucleotides align to TRBD1. Germline V gene data show CDR1 as DFQATT and CDR2 as SNEGSKA (reference sequence). The CDR3 runs to 13 residues. Trimming cost V 1 base and J 8 bases; bases outside gene matches: 7. The CDR3 nucleotides are TGCAGTGCTAGAGCCCGGGACAGCCTCGGCTACACCTTC. This codes for CSARARDSLGYTF.

This clonotype showed up many times. The chain joins TRBV12-3 or TRBV12-4 to TRBJ2-3; D not certain. The CDR3 covers 13 residues. Deletions cut 6 bases from V and 0 bases from J, with 7 bases between. CDR3 sequence (DNA): TGTGCCAGCAGCTCAGTGAGCACAGATACGCAGTATTTT. Residues: CASSSVSTDTQYF.

CDR3 region: CSARDLGRVLPSNEQFF. CDR3 coding DNA: TGCAGTGCTAGAGATCTCGGCAGGGTCCTACCTTCTAATGAGCAGTTCTTC. V and J are TRBV20-1 and TRBJ2-1, with a possible D match to TRBD1 (5 bases). The CDR3 loop spans 17 amino acids. The V end was cut by 0 bases, the J end by 7 bases, with 22 bases between. Germline V CDR1 and CDR2: DFQATT, SNEGSKA (reference sequence).

This clonotype has a handful of counts. V is TRBV12-3 or TRBV12-4 and J is TRBJ2-3; weak D call: TRBD2 (6 bases). Trimming removed 5 bases from V and 2 bases from J, with 20 bases in between. The CDR3 is made up of 17 amino acids. CDR3 region: CASSLSGQGTLTDTQYF. In DNA, the CDR3 is TGTGCCAGCAGTCTAAGCGGGCAGGGCACACTCACAGATACGCAGTATTTT.

This rearrangement joins TRBV7-2 to TRBJ2-1; maybe TRBD2 (5 bases). V lost 1 base, J lost 3 bases, and 13 bases lay in between. The CDR3 is 16 amino acids. Germline V gene lookup returns CDR1 SGHTA and CDR2 FQGNSA. The CDR3 here is CASSLDLRGFYNEQFF. The CDR3 nucleotides are TGTGCCAGCAGCTTAGACCTCCGGGGTTTCTACAATGAGCAGTTCTTC.

The chain links TRBV20-1 to TRBJ2-1, with 8 bases that match TRBD2. From germline, CDR1 is DFQATT and CDR2 SNEGSKA (reference sequence). CDR3 length: 14 amino acids. The junction had 6 bases not matched to a gene; V was cut back by 3 bases and J by 5 bases. Written as DNA, the CDR3 is TGCAGTGCTAGGTTAGCGGGGAGGAACAATGAGCAGTTCTTC. It specifies CSARLAGRNNEQFF.